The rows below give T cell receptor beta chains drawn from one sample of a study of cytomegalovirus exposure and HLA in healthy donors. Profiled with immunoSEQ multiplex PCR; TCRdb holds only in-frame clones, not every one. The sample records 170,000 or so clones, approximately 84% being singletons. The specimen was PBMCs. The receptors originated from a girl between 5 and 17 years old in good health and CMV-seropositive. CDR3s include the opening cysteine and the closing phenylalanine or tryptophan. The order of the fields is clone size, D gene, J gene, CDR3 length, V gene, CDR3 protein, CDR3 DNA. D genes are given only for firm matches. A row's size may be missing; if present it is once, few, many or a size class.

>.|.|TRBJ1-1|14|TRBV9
CASSVGGPNTEAFF
TGTGCCAGCAGCGTAGGGGGCCCAAACACTGAAGCTTTCTTT
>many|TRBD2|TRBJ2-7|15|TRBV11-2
CASTPTGLPPREQYF
TGTGCCAGCACTCCAACGGGACTACCCCCTCGCGAGCAGTACTTC
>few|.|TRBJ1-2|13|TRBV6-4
CASSDGERDGYTF
TGTGCCAGCAGTGATGGGGAGAGAGATGGCTACACCTTC
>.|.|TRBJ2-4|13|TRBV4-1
CASMDLAKNIQYF
TGCGCCAGCATGGACTTAGCCAAAAACATTCAGTACTTC
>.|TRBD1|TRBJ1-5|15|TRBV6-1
CASSTLQGADQPQHF
TGTGCCAGCAGTACGTTACAGGGGGCTGATCAGCCCCAGCATTTT
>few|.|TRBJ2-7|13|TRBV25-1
CASSVNRAYEQYF
TGTGCCAGCAGTGTAAACAGAGCCTACGAGCAGTACTTC
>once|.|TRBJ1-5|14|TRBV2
CASSVQGRVETQHF
TGTGCCAGCAGCGTACAGGGAAGGGTGGAAACCCAGCATTTT
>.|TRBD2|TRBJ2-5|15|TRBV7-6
CASSIRTSGQETQYF
TGTGCCAGCAGCATCAGGACTAGCGGACAAGAGACCCAGTACTTC
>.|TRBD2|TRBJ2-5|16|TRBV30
CAWSVSQRLWREAQYF
TGTGCCTGGAGTGTGAGTCAGAGACTCTGGCGGGAGGCCCAGTACTTC
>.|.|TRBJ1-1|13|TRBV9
CASSVVEFTEAFF
TGTGCCAGCAGCGTAGTGGAGTTCACTGAAGCTTTCTTT
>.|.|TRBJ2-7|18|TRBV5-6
CASSLARIGSPSSYEQYF
TGTGCCAGCAGCTTGGCTCGGATCGGGTCCCCAAGCTCCTACGAGCAGTACTTC
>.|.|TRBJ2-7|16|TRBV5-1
CASSLESFGSFDEQYF
TGCGCCAGCAGCCTAGAGAGTTTCGGATCTTTCGACGAGCAGTACTTC
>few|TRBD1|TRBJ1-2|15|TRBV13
CASSSGDRVNYGYTF
TGTGCCAGCAGCTCCGGGGACAGGGTGAACTATGGCTACACCTTC
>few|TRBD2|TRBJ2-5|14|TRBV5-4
CATLLRGEGETQYF
TGTGCCACACTCCTCCGAGGGGAGGGGGAGACCCAGTACTTC
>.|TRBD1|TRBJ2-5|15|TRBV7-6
CASSGTWTGRGTQYF
TGTGCCAGCAGCGGGACCTGGACAGGCCGGGGGACCCAGTACTTC
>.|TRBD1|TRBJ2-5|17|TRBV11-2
CASSLSRTGERVETQYF
TGTGCCAGCAGCTTATCCCGGACAGGGGAAAGGGTAGAGACCCAGTACTTC
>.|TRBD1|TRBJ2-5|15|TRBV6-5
CASSYSGTGEETQYF
TGTGCCAGCAGTTACTCGGGGACAGGGGAAGAGACCCAGTACTTC
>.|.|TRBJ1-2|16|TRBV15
CATSRGNPINRDGYTF
TGTGCCACCAGCAGAGGCAATCCGATAAACAGGGACGGCTACACCTTC
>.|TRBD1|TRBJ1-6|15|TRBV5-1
CASSWDRGSGSPLHF
TGCGCCAGCAGCTGGGACAGGGGATCTGGCTCACCCCTCCACTTT
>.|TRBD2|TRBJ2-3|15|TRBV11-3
CASSLVAGGIDTQYF
TGTGCCAGCAGCTTAGTAGCGGGGGGGATAGATACGCAGTATTTT
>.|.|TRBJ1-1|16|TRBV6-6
CASSTALVGGRTEAFF
TGTGCCAGCAGTACGGCTCTTGTGGGGGGACGAACTGAAGCTTTCTTT
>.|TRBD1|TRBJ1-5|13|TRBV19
CASSTDRGSPQHF
TGTGCCAGTAGTACGGACAGGGGGTCGCCCCAGCATTTT
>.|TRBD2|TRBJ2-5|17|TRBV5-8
CASSETQMTSGGETQYF
TGTGCCAGCAGCGAAACCCAGATGACTAGCGGGGGAGAGACCCAGTACTTC
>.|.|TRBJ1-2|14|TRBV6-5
CASRITDTVDGYTF
TGTGCCAGCAGAATTACCGACACGGTCGATGGCTACACCTTC
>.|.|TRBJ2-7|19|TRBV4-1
CASSHTQGNPTSGTYEQYF
TGCGCCAGCAGCCATACACAGGGAAACCCAACTTCAGGAACCTACGAGCAGTACTTC
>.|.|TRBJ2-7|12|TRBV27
CARYQRESEQYF
TGTGCCAGGTACCAGAGGGAATCCGAGCAGTACTTC
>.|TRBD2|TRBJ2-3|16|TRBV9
CASSVGLAGITDTQYF
TGTGCCAGCAGCGTAGGTCTAGCGGGGATCACAGATACGCAGTATTTT
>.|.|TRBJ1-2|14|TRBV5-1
CASSLLGTPSGYTF
TGCGCCAGCAGCTTGTTAGGGACACCTTCGGGCTACACCTTC
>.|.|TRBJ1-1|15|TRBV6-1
CASSDTDNFLSEAFF
TGTGCCAGCAGTGACACCGACAATTTTCTCTCTGAAGCTTTCTTT
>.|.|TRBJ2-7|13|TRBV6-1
CASSPSTGYEQYF
TGTGCCAGCAGTCCAAGCACCGGCTACGAGCAGTACTTC
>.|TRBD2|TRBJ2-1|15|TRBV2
CASSVGGGNNNEQFF
TGTGCCAGCAGTGTCGGCGGGGGGAATAACAATGAGCAGTTCTTC
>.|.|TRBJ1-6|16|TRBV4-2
CASSQDSGAYNSPLHF
TGTGCCAGCAGCCAAGATTCAGGGGCTTATAATTCACCCCTCCACTTT
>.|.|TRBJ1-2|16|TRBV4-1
CASSPLPLTRVGGYTF
TGCGCCAGCAGCCCCTTACCCTTGACCAGGGTAGGGGGCTACACCTTC
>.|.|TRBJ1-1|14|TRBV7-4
CASRTDSNRIEAFF
TGTGCCAGCAGGACGGACAGTAACCGGATTGAAGCTTTCTTT
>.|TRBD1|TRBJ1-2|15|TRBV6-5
CASSSLDRGPYGYTF
TGTGCCAGCAGTTCCCTCGACAGGGGGCCCTATGGCTACACCTTC
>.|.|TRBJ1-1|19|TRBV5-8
CASRSLVLQDPREVTEAFF
TGTGCCAGCAGAAGTCTGGTACTACAGGATCCCCGAGAGGTCACTGAAGCTTTCTTT
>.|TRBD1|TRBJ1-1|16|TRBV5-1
CASSSNRGNLDTEAFF
TGCGCCAGCAGCTCAAACAGGGGAAATTTGGACACTGAAGCTTTCTTT
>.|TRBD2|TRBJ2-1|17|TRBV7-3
CASSLSGGAGNPNEQFF
TGTGCCAGCAGCTTAAGCGGGGGGGCCGGGAACCCCAATGAGCAGTTCTTC
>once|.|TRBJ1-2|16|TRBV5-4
CASSRGVGGLDYGYTF
TGTGCCAGCAGCCGTGGTGTCGGAGGTCTTGACTATGGCTACACCTTC
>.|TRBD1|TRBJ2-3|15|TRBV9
CASSDVDRGTDTQYF
TGTGCCAGCAGCGACGTGGACAGGGGCACAGATACGCAGTATTTT
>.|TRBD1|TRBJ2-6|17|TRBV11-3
CASSLGTGYSGANVLTF
TGTGCCAGCAGCCTCGGGACAGGATACTCTGGGGCCAACGTCCTGACTTTC
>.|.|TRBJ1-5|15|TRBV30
CAWSDNSRMNQPQHF
TGTGCCTGGAGTGACAACAGCAGGATGAATCAGCCCCAGCATTTT